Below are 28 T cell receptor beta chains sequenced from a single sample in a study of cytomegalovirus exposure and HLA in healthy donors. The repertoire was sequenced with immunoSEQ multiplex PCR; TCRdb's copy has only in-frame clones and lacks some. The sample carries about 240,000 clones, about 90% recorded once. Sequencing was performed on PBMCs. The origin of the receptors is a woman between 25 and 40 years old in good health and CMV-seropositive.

In DNA, the CDR3 is TGTGCCAGCGACAGCCTCCAAGAGACCCAGTACTTC. This gives the protein CASDSLQETQYF. The V gene is TRBV6-1, the J gene TRBJ2-5, with D perhaps matching TRBD1 (5 bases). The CDR3 consists of 12 residues. Germline lookup yields CDR1 MNHNS and CDR2 SASEGT. V was clipped by 8 bases and J by 1 base, with 8 bases between them.

DNA for the CDR3: TGTGCCATCCGGACAGGGCACTATGGCTACACCTTC. This gives the protein CAIRTGHYGYTF. The genes are TRBV28 and TRBJ1-2; 8 positions agree with TRBD1. V shed 10 bases, J shed 3 bases, and the junction held 4 bases outside the gene matches. From germline, CDR1 is MDHEN and CDR2 SYDVKM. This CDR3 contains 12 residues.

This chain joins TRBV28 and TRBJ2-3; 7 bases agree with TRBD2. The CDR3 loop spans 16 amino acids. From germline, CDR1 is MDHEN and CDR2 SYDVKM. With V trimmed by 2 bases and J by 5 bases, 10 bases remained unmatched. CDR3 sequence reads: CASSLAGAPRGDTQYF. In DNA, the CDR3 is TGTGCCAGCAGTTTAGCGGGAGCCCCGCGGGGAGATACGCAGTATTTT.

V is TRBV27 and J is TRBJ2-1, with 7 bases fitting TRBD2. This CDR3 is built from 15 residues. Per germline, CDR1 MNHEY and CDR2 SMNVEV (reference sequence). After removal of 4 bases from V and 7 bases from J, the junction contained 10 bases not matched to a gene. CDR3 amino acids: CASSWSSGHGNEQFF. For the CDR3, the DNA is TGTGCCAGCAGTTGGTCTAGCGGCCATGGGAATGAGCAGTTCTTC.

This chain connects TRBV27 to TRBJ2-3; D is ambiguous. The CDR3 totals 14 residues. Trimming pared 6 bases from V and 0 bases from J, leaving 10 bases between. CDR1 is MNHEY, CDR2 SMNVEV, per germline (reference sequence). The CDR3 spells CASSGSWSTDTQYF. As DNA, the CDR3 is TGTGCCAGCAGCGGGTCCTGGAGCACAGATACGCAGTATTTT.

This CDR3 reads CASSPGTGGNEQFF. CDR3 in DNA: TGTGCCAGCAGTCCGGGGACAGGGGGCAATGAGCAGTTCTTC. The rearrangement uses TRBV27 and TRBJ2-1; 11 bases are a match to TRBD1. The CDR3 loop spans 14 amino acids. In germline, CDR1 is MNHEY, CDR2 SMNVEV (reference sequence). Trimming at V came to 5 bases and at J to 6 bases, leaving 3 bases not matched to a gene.

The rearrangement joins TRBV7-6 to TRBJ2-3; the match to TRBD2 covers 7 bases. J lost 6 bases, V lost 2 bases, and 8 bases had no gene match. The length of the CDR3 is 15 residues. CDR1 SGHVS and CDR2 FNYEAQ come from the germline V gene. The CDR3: CASSLLTGGGDTQYF. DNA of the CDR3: TGTGCCAGCAGCTTACTTACGGGAGGAGGGGATACGCAGTATTTT.

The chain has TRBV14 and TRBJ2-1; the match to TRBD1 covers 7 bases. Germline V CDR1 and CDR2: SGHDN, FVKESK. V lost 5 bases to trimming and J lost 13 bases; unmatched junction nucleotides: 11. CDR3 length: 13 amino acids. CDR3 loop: CASSKGAQGGQFF. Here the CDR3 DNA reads TGTGCCAGCAGCAAGGGGGCGCAGGGCGGACAGTTCTTC.

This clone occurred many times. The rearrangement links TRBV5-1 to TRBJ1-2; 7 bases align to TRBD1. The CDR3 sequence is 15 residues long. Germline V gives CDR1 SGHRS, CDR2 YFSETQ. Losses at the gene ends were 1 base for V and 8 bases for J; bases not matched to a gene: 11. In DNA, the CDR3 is TGCGCCAGCAGCTTGACGTTGGACACAGGGGAGGGCTACACCTTC. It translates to CASSLTLDTGEGYTF.

The chain's CDR3 is CASTLAPKYNEQFF. The CDR3 DNA reads as TGTGCCAGTACTCTAGCGCCTAAATACAATGAGCAGTTCTTC. The rearrangement joins TRBV6-1 to TRBJ2-1, with TRBD2 as a possible D gene (6 bases). V was clipped by 9 bases and J by 4 bases, with 16 bases between them. The CDR3 loop spans 14 amino acids. The V gene's germline CDR1 is MNHNS and CDR2 SASEGT.

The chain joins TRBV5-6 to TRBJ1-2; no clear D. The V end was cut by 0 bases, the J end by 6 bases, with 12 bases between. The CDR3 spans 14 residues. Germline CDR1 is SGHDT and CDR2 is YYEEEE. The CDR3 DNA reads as TGTGCCAGCAGCTTGGAGGTCAGCGTAGATGGCTACACCTTC. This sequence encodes CASSLEVSVDGYTF.

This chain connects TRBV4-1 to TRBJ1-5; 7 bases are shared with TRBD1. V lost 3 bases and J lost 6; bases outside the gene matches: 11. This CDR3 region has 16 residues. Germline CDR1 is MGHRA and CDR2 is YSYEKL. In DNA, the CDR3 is TGCGCCAGCAGCCAGTACCAGGGGGAACGCGGTCAGCCCCAGCATTTT. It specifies CASSQYQGERGQPQHF.

In nucleotides, the CDR3 is TGTGCCAGCAGTTTTCCCTGGACGGGGGGTCGAAACACCATATATTTT. It yields the protein CASSFPWTGGRNTIYF. The V and J genes are TRBV28 and TRBJ1-3; possibly TRBD1 for D (5 bases). V lost 3 bases and J lost 5, with 17 bases in between. Per germline, CDR1 MDHEN and CDR2 SYDVKM. This CDR3 has 16 amino acids.

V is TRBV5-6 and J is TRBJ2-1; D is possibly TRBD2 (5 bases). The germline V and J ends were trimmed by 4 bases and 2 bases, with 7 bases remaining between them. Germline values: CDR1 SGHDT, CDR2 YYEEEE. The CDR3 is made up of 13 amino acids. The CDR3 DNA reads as TGTGCCAGCAGCCCGGGAACCTACAATGAGCAGTTCTTC. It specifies CASSPGTYNEQFF.

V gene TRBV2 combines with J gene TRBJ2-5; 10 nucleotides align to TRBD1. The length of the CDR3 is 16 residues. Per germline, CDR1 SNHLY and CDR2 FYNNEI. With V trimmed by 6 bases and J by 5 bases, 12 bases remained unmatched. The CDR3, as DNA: TGTGCCAGCAGAGATGGGGACAGGGGAGGGAGGGAGACCCAGTACTTC. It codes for CASRDGDRGGRETQYF.

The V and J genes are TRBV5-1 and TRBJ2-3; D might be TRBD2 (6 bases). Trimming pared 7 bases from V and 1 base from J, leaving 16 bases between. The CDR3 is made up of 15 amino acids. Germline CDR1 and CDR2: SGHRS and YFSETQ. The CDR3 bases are TGCGCCAGCTGGGAACTAGCCATGGGCACAGATACGCAGTATTTT. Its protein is CASWELAMGTDTQYF.

DNA for the CDR3: TGTGCCAGCAGTTTTTCGAAGGGTGACTACTCCTACGAGCAGTACTTC. Residues: CASSFSKGDYSYEQYF. The J gene is TRBJ2-7, the V gene TRBV27; a weak D match, TRBD2 (5 bases). Trimming took 3 bases from V and 0 from J, leaving 15 bases between them. The CDR3 runs 16 residues. Germline V lookup: CDR1 MNHEY, CDR2 SMNVEV (reference sequence).

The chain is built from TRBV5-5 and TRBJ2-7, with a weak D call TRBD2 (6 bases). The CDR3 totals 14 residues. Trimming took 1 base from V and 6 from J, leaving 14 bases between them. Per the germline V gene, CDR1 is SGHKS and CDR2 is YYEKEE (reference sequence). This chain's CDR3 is CASSLFGGAGEQYF. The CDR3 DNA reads TGTGCCAGCAGCTTGTTCGGGGGTGCGGGCGAGCAGTACTTC. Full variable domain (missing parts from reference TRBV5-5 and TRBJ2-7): DAGVTQSPTHLIKTRGQQVTLRCSPISGHKSVSWYQQVLGQGPQFIFQYYEKEERGRGNFPDRFSARQFPNYSSELNVNALLLGDSALYLCASSLFGGAGEQYFGPGTRLTVT.

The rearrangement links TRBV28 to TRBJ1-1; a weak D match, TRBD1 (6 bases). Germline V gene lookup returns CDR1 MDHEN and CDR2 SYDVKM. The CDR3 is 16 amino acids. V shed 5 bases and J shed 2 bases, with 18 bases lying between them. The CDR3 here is CASSMFGAGANTEAFF. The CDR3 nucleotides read TGTGCCAGCAGTATGTTCGGGGCGGGGGCCAACACTGAAGCTTTCTTT.

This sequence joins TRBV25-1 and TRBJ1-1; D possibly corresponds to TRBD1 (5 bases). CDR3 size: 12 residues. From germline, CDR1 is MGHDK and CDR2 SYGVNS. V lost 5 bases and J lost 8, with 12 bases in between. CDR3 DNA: TGTGCCAGCAGTCAAGGGAGGACAGAAGCTTTCTTT. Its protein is CASSQGRTEAFF.

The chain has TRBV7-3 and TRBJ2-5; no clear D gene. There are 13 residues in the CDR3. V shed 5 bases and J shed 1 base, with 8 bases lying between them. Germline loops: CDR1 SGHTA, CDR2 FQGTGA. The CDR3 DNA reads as TGTGCCAGCAGCCCGTTTTCCCAAGAGACCCAGTACTTC. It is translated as CASSPFSQETQYF.

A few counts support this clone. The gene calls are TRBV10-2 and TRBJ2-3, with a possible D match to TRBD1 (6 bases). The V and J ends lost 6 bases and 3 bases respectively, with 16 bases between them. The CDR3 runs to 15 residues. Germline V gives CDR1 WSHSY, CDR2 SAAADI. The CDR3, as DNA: TGCGCCAGCAGCGACCAGGGGATGTGGACAGATACGCAGTATTTT. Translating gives CASSDQGMWTDTQYF.

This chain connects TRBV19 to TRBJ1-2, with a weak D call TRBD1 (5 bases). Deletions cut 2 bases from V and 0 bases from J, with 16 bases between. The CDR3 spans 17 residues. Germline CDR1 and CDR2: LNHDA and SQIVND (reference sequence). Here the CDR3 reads CASSIRDGGLTNYGYTF. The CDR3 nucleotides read TGTGCCAGTAGTATAAGGGACGGAGGGCTGACTAACTATGGCTACACCTTC.

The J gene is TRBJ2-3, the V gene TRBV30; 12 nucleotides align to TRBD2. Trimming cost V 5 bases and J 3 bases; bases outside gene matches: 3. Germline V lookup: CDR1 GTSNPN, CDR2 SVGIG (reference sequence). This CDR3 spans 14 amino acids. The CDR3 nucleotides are TGTGCCTGGGGGACTAGCGGGTTTACAGATACGCAGTATTTT. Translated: CAWGTSGFTDTQYF.

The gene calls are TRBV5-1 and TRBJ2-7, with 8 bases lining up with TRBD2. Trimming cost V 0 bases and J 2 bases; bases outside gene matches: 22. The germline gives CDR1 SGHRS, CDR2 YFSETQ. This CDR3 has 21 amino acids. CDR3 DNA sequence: TGCGCCAGCAGCTTGGGTCGTATTGGACTAGCTATACCGAGGGGAGCCTACGAGCAGTACTTC. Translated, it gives CASSLGRIGLAIPRGAYEQYF.

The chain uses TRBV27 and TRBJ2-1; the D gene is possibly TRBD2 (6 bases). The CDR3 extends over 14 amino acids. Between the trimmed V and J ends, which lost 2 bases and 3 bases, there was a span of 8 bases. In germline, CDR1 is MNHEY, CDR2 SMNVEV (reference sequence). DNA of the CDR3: TGTGCCAGCAGTTTAACGGGGGTCTACAATGAGCAGTTCTTC. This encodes CASSLTGVYNEQFF.

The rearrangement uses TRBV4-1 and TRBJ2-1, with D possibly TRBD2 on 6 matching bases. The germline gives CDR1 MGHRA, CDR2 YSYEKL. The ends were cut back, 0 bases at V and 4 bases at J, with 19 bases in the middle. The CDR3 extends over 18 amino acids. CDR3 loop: CASSQDGFSGGWYNEQFF. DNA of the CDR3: TGCGCCAGCAGCCAAGATGGGTTTAGCGGAGGTTGGTACAATGAGCAGTTCTTC.

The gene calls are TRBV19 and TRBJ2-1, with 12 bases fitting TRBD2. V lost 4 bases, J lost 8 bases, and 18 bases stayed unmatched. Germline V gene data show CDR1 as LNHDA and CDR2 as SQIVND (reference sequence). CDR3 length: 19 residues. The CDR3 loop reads CASSTWGLAGGIGRDEQFF. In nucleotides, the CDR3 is TGTGCCAGTAGTACATGGGGCCTAGCGGGAGGGATTGGCCGCGATGAGCAGTTCTTC.